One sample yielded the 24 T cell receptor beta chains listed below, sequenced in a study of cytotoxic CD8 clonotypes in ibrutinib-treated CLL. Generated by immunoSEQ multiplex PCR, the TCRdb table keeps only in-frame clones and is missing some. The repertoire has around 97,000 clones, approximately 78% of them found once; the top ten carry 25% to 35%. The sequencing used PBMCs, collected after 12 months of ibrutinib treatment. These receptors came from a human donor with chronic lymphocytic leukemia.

The CDR3 DNA reads as TGCGCCAGCAGTCACGGTGGTGTGGATTCACCCCTCCACTTT. It is translated as CASSHGGVDSPLHF. The chain is built from TRBV4-1 and TRBJ1-6; no clear D. Germline CDR1 is MGHRA and CDR2 is YSYEKL. Between the trimmed V and J ends, which lost 6 bases and 8 bases, there was a span of 14 bases. The CDR3 spans 14 residues.

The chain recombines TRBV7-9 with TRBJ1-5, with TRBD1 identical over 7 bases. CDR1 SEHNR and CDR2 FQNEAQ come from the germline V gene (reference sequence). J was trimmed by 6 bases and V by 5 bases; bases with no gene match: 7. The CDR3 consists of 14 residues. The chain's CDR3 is CASSGAGGTQPQHF. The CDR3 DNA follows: TGTGCCAGCAGCGGAGCAGGGGGAACTCAGCCCCAGCATTTT. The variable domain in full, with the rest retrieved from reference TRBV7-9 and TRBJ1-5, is DTGVSQNPRHKITKRGQNVTFRCDPISEHNRLYWYRQTLGQGPEFLTYFQNEAQLEKSRLLSDRFSAERPKGSFSTLEIQRTEQGDSAMYLCASSGAGGTQPQHFGDGTRLSIL.

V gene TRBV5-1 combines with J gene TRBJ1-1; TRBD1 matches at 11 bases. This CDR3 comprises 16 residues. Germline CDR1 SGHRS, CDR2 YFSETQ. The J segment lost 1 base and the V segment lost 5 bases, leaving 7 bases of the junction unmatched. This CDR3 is CASRLRTGGQNTEAFF. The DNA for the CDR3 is TGCGCCAGCAGGTTGAGGACAGGGGGCCAGAACACTGAAGCTTTCTTT.

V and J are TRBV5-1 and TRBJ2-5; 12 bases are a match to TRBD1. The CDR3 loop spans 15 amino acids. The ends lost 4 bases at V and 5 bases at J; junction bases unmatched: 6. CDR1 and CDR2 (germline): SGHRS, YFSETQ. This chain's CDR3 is CASSPGDRGHETQYF. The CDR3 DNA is TGCGCCAGCAGCCCCGGGGACAGGGGGCATGAGACCCAGTACTTC.

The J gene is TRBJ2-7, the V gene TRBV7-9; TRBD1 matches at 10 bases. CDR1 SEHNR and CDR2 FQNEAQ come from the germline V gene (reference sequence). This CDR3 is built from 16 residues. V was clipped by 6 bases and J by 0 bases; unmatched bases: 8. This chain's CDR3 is CASRPRQGASSYEQYF. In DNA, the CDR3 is TGTGCCAGCAGACCTAGACAGGGGGCGAGCTCCTACGAGCAGTACTTC.

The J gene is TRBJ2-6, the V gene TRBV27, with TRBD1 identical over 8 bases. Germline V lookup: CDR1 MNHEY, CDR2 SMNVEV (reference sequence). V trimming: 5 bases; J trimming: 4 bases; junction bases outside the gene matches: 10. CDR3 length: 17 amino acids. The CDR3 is CASSPLTGEYGANVLTF. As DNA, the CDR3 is TGTGCCAGCAGTCCACTGACAGGGGAATACGGGGCCAACGTCCTGACTTTC.

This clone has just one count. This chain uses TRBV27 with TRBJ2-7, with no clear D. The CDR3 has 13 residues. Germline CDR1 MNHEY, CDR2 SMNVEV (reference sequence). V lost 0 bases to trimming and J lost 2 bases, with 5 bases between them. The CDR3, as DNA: TGTGCCAGCAGTTTATCGACGGCCTACGAGCAGTACTTC. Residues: CASSLSTAYEQYF.

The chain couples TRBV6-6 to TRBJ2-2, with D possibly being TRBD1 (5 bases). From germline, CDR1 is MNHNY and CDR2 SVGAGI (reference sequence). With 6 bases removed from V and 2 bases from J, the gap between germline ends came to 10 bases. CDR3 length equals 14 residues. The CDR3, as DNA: TGTGCCAGCAGCATAGGGGTCAACACCGGGGAGCTGTTTTTT. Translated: CASSIGVNTGELFF.

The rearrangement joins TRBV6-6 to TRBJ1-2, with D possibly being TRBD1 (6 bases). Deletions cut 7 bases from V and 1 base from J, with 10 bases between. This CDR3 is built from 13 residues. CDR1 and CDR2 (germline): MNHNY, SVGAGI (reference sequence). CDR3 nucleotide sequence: TGTGCCAGCATCCGGGACAATAACTATGGCTACACCTTC. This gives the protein CASIRDNNYGYTF.

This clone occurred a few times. The CDR3 is CASSRSQTSTSGETQYF. The CDR3 DNA sequence: TGCGCCAGCAGCCGATCTCAGACATCGACTAGTGGGGAGACCCAGTACTTC. The rearrangement links TRBV5-1 to TRBJ2-5, with D possibly TRBD2 on 6 matching bases. Germline CDR1 reads SGHRS; CDR2 reads YFSETQ. Trimming removed 4 bases at V and 5 bases at J, with 24 bases between. The CDR3 has 17 residues.

This chain's CDR3 is CASRRQGGDQPQHF. Here the CDR3 DNA reads TGTGCCAGCAGGAGACAGGGGGGGGACCAGCCCCAGCATTTT. The chain carries TRBV5-6 and TRBJ1-5; 9 nucleotides agree with TRBD1. CDR1 is SGHDT, CDR2 YYEEEE, per germline. The CDR3 loop spans 14 amino acids. J was trimmed by 7 bases and V by 5 bases; bases with no gene match: 7.

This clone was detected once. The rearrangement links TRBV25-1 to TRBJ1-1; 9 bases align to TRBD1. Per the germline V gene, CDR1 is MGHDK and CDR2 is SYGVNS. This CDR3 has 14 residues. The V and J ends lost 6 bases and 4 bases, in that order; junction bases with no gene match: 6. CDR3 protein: CASRDDRGGTEAFF. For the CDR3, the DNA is TGTGCCAGCAGAGACGACAGGGGGGGCACTGAAGCTTTCTTT. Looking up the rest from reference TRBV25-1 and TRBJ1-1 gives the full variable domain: EADIYQTPRYLVIGTGKKITLECSQTMGHDKMYWYQQDPGMELHLIHYSYGVNSTEKGDLSSESTVSRIRTEHFPLTLESARPSHTSQYLCASRDDRGGTEAFFGQGTRLTVV.

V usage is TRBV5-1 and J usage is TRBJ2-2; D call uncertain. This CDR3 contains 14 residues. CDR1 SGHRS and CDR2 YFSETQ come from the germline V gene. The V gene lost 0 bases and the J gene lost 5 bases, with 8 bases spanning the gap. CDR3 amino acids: CASSLAQQTGELFF. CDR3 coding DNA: TGCGCCAGCAGCTTGGCGCAGCAAACCGGGGAGCTGTTTTTT.

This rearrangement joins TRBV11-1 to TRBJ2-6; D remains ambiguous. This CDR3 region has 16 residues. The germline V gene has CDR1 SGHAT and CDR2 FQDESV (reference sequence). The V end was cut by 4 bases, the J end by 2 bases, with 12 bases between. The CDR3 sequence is CASSSLHEAGANVLTF. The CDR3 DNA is TGTGCCAGCAGCTCATTGCACGAGGCTGGGGCCAACGTCCTGACTTTC. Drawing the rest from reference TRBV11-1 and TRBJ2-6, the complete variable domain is EAEVAQSPRYKITEKSQAVAFWCDPISGHATLYWYRQILGQGPELLVQFQDESVVDDSQLPKDRFSAERLKGVDSTLKIQPAELGDSAMYLCASSSLHEAGANVLTFGAGSRLTVL.

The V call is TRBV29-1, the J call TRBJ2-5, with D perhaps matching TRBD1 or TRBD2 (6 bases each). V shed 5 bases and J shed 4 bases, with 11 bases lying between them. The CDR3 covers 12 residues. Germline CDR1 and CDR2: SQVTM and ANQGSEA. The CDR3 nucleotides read TGCAGCGTTACCAAGGGGGGAGAGACCCAGTACTTC. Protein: CSVTKGGETQYF.

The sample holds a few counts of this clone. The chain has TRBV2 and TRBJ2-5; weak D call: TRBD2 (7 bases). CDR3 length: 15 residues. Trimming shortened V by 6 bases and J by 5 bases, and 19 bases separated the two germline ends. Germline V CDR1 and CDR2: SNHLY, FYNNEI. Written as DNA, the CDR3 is TGTGCCAGCAGCAGGCCGACGGGGGGCGGGGAGACCCAGTACTTC. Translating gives CASSRPTGGGETQYF.

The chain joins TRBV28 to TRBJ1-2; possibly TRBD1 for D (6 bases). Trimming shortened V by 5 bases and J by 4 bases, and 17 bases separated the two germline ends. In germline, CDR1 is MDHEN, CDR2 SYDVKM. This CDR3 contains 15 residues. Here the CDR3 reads CASSLQGFTGYGYTF. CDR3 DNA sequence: TGTGCCAGCAGTCTACAGGGTTTTACCGGCTATGGCTACACCTTC.

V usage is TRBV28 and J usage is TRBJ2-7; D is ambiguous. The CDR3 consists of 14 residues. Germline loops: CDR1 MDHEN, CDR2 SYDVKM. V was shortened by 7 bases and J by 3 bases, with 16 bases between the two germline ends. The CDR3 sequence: CASTPVGSGYEQYF. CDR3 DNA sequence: TGTGCCAGCACCCCGGTAGGGTCGGGCTACGAGCAGTACTTC.

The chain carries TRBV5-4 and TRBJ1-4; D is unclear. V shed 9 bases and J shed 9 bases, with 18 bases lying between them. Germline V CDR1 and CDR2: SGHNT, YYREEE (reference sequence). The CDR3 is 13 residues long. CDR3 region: CAIQGGPTQKLFF. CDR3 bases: TGTGCCATCCAAGGAGGTCCGACTCAAAAACTGTTTTTT. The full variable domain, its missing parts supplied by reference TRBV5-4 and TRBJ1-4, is ETGVTQSPTHLIKTRGQQVTLRCSSQSGHNTVSWYQQALGQGPQFIFQYYREEENGRGNFPPRFSGLQFPNYSSELNVNALELDDSALYLCAIQGGPTQKLFFGSGTQLSVL.

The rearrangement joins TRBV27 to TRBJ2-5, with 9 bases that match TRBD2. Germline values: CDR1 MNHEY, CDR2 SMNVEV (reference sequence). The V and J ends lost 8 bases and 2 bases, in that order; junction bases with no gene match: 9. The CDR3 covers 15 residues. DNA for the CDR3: TGTGCCAGCGCGCCACTGGCGGGGGGGCAAGAGACCCAGTACTTC. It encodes CASAPLAGGQETQYF.

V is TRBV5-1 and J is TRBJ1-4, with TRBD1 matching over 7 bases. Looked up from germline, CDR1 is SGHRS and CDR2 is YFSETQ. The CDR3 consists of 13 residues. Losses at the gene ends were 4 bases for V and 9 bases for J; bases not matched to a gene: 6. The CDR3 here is CASSPGDSQKLFF. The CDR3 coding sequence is TGCGCCAGCAGCCCGGGGGACAGCCAAAAACTGTTTTTT.

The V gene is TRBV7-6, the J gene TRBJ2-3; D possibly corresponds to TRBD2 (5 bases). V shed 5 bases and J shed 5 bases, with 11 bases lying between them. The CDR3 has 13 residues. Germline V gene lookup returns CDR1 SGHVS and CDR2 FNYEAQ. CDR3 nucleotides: TGTGCCAGCAGCATAGGACGGGGAGATACGCAGTATTTT. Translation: CASSIGRGDTQYF.

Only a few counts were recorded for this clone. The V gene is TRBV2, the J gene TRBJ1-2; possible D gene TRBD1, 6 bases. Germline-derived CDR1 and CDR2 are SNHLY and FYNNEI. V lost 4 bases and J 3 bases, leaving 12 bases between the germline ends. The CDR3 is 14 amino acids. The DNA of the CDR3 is TGTGCCAGCAGTGTAATCAGGGGAGACTATGGCTACACCTTC. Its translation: CASSVIRGDYGYTF.

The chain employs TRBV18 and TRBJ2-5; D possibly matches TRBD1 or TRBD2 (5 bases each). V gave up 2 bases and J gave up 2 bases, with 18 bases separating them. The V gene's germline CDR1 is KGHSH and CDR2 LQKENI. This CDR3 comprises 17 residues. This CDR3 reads CASSPKAEGKGQETQYF. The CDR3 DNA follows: TGTGCCAGCTCACCAAAAGCAGAGGGGAAGGGTCAAGAGACCCAGTACTTC.